A selection of T cell receptor beta chains follows, all from one sample in a study of cytomegalovirus exposure and HLA in healthy donors. Sequencing used immunoSEQ multiplex PCR; TCRdb keeps in-frame clones, though not all of them. The sample includes about 160,000 clones, 71% of them seen just once. The sample consisted of PBMCs. The receptors come from a woman under 40 in good health and CMV-seronegative. The CDR3 runs from the conserved cysteine through the conserved F or W. A D gene is named only where the DNA matches it firmly. Size is omitted from some rows. Given values are once, few, many or a class for expanded clones.

-	15	TRBV15	TRBJ2-1	-	TGTGCCACCAGCAGATATCCGACACCGAACAATGAGCAGTTCTTC	CATSRYPTPNNEQFF
TRBD1	16	TRBV6-1	TRBJ2-7	few	TGTGCCAGCAGTGAATCCCTGGACAGGGGGCTGTACGAGCAGTACTTC	CASSESLDRGLYEQYF
-	17	TRBV21-1	TRBJ1-2	-	TGTGCCAGCAGCAATTTAATCCGGGCCAGGGGCGGGTATGGCTACACCTTC	CASSNLIRARGGYGYTF
TRBD1	15	TRBV7-9	TRBJ2-3	-	TGTGCCAGCAGCTTCAGGACAGGGAATGGAGATACGCAGTATTTT	CASSFRTGNGDTQYF
-	14	TRBV28	TRBJ1-5	-	TGTGCCAGCAGTTCCTCACAGGGATTTCAGCCCCAGCATTTT	CASSSSQGFQPQHF
-	13	TRBV18	TRBJ1-4	-	TGTGCCAGCTCACCAGGGGGGGCTGAAAAACTGTTTTTT	CASSPGGAEKLFF
TRBD1	14	TRBV30	TRBJ1-3	once	TGTGCCTGGAGGGGACAGGGGGCTGGAAACACCATATATTTT	CAWRGQGAGNTIYF
-	14	TRBV5-1	TRBJ1-1	once	TGCGCCAGCAGCCCCCAGGGATCGGAAACTGAAGCTTTCTTT	CASSPQGSETEAFF
-	11	TRBV29-1	TRBJ1-2	-	TGCAGCGCTCAGGGCTCCTATGGCTACACCTTC	CSAQGSYGYTF
TRBD2	13	TRBV6-5	TRBJ2-5	-	TGTGCCAGCCGGCCTAGCGGCCAAGAGACCCAGTACTTC	CASRPSGQETQYF
TRBD2	15	TRBV15	TRBJ2-1	few	TGTGCCACCAGCAGAGGGACTAGCGGGAGCAATGAGCAGTTCTTC	CATSRGTSGSNEQFF
TRBD1	15	TRBV6-5	TRBJ2-1	-	TGTGCCAGCCTTGGTGGGAGCAGGGGGTACAATGAGCAGTTCTTC	CASLGGSRGYNEQFF
-	13	TRBV5-1	TRBJ1-2	-	TGCGCCAGCAGCTCAGACAGGTCCTATGGCTACACCTTC	CASSSDRSYGYTF
TRBD1	16	TRBV11-2	TRBJ1-4	-	TGTGCCAGCAGCCGCCTTGGGACAGGGCGTCGGGAAAAACTGTTTTTT	CASSRLGTGRREKLFF
TRBD2	16	TRBV4-2	TRBJ2-4	-	TGTGCCAGCAGCCAAAGGACTAGCGGAGAGGGAAACATTCAGTACTTC	CASSQRTSGEGNIQYF
-	11	TRBV5-1	TRBJ2-7	-	TGCGCCAGCAGATTAGGGGACGAGCAGTACTTC	CASRLGDEQYF
-	12	TRBV7-9	TRBJ1-1	-	TGTGCCAGCAGCCAGACATTAACTGAAGCTTTCTTT	CASSQTLTEAFF